A single sample is the source of the 5 T cell receptor beta chains below, sequenced in a study of control samples from healthy donors and cancer patients. The protocol was immunoSEQ multiplex PCR, while the TCRdb copy is restricted to in-frame clones and leaves out a portion. The sample lists around 130,000 clones, about 93% seen once, with about 1.5% in the top ten. The material sequenced was PBMCs. All receptors come from a man aged 50 or older with head and neck cancer.

This clone was seen a single time. The chain couples TRBV5-5 to TRBJ2-7, with D tentatively TRBD2 (5 bases). The CDR3 spans 16 residues. V was cut by 5 bases and J by 2 bases, with 20 bases left in between. CDR1 SGHKS and CDR2 YYEKEE come from the germline V gene (reference sequence). CDR3 nucleotides: TGTGCCAGCAGGCGTGGAGGCGCAACCGGGACCTACGAGCAGTACTTC. Protein sequence: CASRRGGATGTYEQYF.

This rearrangement joins TRBV6-5 to TRBJ1-1; 7 positions match TRBD1. The germline gives CDR1 MNHEY, CDR2 SVGAGI. With V trimmed by 6 bases and J by 1 base, 5 bases remained unmatched. This CDR3 spans 14 amino acids. CDR3 sequence reads: CASRYTGANTEAFF. CDR3 bases: TGTGCCAGCAGGTACACAGGGGCGAACACTGAAGCTTTCTTT.

This sequence joins TRBV6-5 and TRBJ1-2; unclear D gene. The V and J ends lost 6 bases and 4 bases respectively, with 12 bases between them. The CDR3 sequence is 13 residues long. The germline gives CDR1 MNHEY, CDR2 SVGAGI. CDR3 residues: CASSHEGSYGYTF. Here the CDR3 DNA reads TGTGCCAGCAGCCACGAGGGATCCTATGGCTACACCTTC.

This sequence joins TRBV7-2 and TRBJ1-1; TRBD1 is a possible D gene (6 bases). The CDR3 spans 14 residues. V gave up 6 bases and J gave up 1 base, with 12 bases separating them. Germline CDR1 reads SGHTA; CDR2 reads FQGNSA. Here the CDR3 DNA reads TGTGCCAGCAGTGGGACGGACAGGAACACTGAAGCTTTCTTT. Protein product: CASSGTDRNTEAFF.

The chain is built from TRBV5-1 and TRBJ1-2; possibly TRBD1 for D (6 bases). This CDR3 comprises 13 residues. The V end lost 4 bases, the J end lost 4 bases, and 11 bases lay between the germline ends. The germline V gene encodes CDR1 SGHRS and CDR2 YFSETQ. The CDR3 nucleotides read TGCGCCAGCAGCCTCGGACAGTCCTATGGCTACACCTTC. It codes for CASSLGQSYGYTF.